A single sample gave rise to the 25 T cell receptor beta chains below, sequenced in a study of identical twins. TCRdb independently ran MiXCR on the 5' RACE reads; one entry per CDR3 protein. The table shows about 220,000 distinct CDR3 sequences, with approximately 8.3% occurring only once. The sample also formed part of further work on yellow fever vaccine responses in identical twins.

Sequencing was done on a sample of memory (CD45RO+) T cells sorted from blood. The receptor source for this set is a woman between 18 and 30 years old in good health.

This clonotype was recorded a few times. The rearrangement joins TRBV7-6 to TRBJ2-5, with 7 bases lining up with TRBD1. The CDR3 loop spans 14 amino acids. The ends lost 1 base at V and 5 bases at J; junction bases unmatched: 4. The germline gives CDR1 SGHVS, CDR2 FNYEAQ. The DNA for the CDR3 is TGTGCCAGCAGCTTAGGGGACAGTTCCGAGACCCAGTACTTC. It translates to CASSLGDSSETQYF.

The chain carries TRBV10-3 and TRBJ2-5; maybe TRBD2 (6 bases). The CDR3 length is 17 residues. Germline V gene data show CDR1 as ENHRY and CDR2 as SYGVKD. Trimming left V 3 bases short and J 2 bases short, with 19 bases between. DNA of the CDR3: TGTGCCATCAGTGACCCTCTACTAGCCGGGACGCAAGAGACCCAGTACTTC. It is translated as CAISDPLLAGTQETQYF.

This clonotype turned up a few times. J is TRBJ2-3 and V is TRBV6-4; TRBD1 matches 8 bases. The CDR3 is 15 amino acids. Trimming cost V 4 bases and J 3 bases; bases outside gene matches: 6. From germline, CDR1 is MRHNA and CDR2 SNTAGT. The CDR3 DNA reads TGTGCCAGCAGTGCCAGGGGGCAGGGTACAGATACGCAGTATTTT. Protein product: CASSARGQGTDTQYF.

This chain connects TRBV18 to TRBJ2-3; TRBD1 or TRBD2 may be the D gene (5 bases each). This CDR3 region has 15 residues. Trimming removed 3 bases at V and 2 bases at J, with 12 bases between. Germline lookup yields CDR1 KGHSH and CDR2 LQKENI. CDR3: CASSPGVGTTDTQYF. CDR3 DNA sequence: TGTGCCAGCTCACCGGGGGTTGGGACCACAGATACGCAGTATTTT. Supplemented by reference TRBV18 and TRBJ2-3, the full variable domain reads NAGVMQNPRHLVRRRGQEARLRCSPMKGHSHVYWYRQLPEEGLKFMVYLQKENIIDESGMPKERFSAEFPKEGPSILRIQQVVRGDSAAYFCASSPGVGTTDTQYFGPGTRLTVL.

This clonotype was found a few times. This chain uses TRBV30 with TRBJ2-7; 9 bases fit TRBD1. The trim removed 3 bases at V and 5 bases at J, leaving 8 bases unmatched. This CDR3 contains 14 residues. CDR1 is GTSNPN and CDR2 is SVGIG in the germline V gene (reference sequence). The CDR3: CAWRGQGGINEQYF. As DNA, the CDR3 is TGTGCCTGGAGGGGACAGGGAGGAATAAACGAGCAGTACTTC.

This clonotype was counted ten times or more. This chain joins TRBV11-2 and TRBJ2-2, with D possibly TRBD1 on 5 matching bases. V was shortened by 0 bases and J by 5 bases, with 19 bases between the two germline ends. This CDR3 has 18 amino acids. The V gene's germline CDR1 is SGHAT and CDR2 FQNNGV. The CDR3 coding sequence is TGTGCCAGCAGCTTAGAGGCCAGGGCGTCAATCCGGACCGGGGAGCTGTTTTTT. The encoded protein is CASSLEARASIRTGELFF.

This clonotype occurred many times. The V gene is TRBV12-3 or TRBV12-4, the J gene TRBJ2-7; perhaps D is TRBD1 or TRBD2 (5 bases each). CDR3 length: 15 amino acids. The V end was cut by 6 bases, the J end by 4 bases, with 19 bases between. CDR3 DNA: TGTGCCAGCAGACCAGGGACGGCGACCAGGTACGAGCAGTACTTC. This encodes CASRPGTATRYEQYF.

There are a few counts of this clonotype. This chain links TRBV20-1 with TRBJ2-1; 7 bases line up with TRBD2. CDR1 and CDR2 (germline): DFQATT, SNEGSKA (reference sequence). Losses at the gene ends were 2 bases for V and 4 bases for J; bases not matched to a gene: 8. This CDR3 spans 15 amino acids. CDR3 sequence (DNA): TGCAGTGCTAGACCGATGGCGGGAGTGTACAATGAGCAGTTCTTC. Translating it yields CSARPMAGVYNEQFF.

This clonotype was counted at least ten times. V and J are TRBV28 and TRBJ1-5; perhaps TRBD1 as D (5 bases). The V gene's germline CDR1 is MDHEN and CDR2 SYDVKM. The length of the CDR3 is 17 residues. Trimming removed 2 bases at V and 2 bases at J, with 16 bases between. CDR3: CASSLPDEGAGNQPQHF. DNA for the CDR3: TGTGCCAGCAGTTTACCAGATGAAGGGGCCGGCAATCAGCCCCAGCATTTT.

The sample holds a few counts of this clonotype. The rearrangement joins TRBV2 to TRBJ2-5, with unresolved D. Germline-derived CDR1 and CDR2 are SNHLY and FYNNEI. The CDR3 runs to 13 residues. V dropped 5 bases and J dropped 1 base, with 8 bases sitting between them. The CDR3 DNA reads TGTGCCAGCAGTTGGCAGATCCAAGAGACCCAGTACTTC. Its translation is CASSWQIQETQYF. Together with reference TRBV2 and TRBJ2-5, the CDR3 gives the full variable domain: EPEVTQTPSHQVTQMGQEVILRCVPISNHLYFYWYRQILGQKVEFLVSFYNNEISEKSEIFDDQFSVERPDGSNFTLKIRSTKLEDSAMYFCASSWQIQETQYFGPGTRLLVL.

This clonotype showed up many times. The chain joins TRBV5-1 to TRBJ2-5; D not resolved. Trimming took off 0 bases at V and 4 bases at J, with 10 bases between the two ends. This CDR3 comprises 14 residues. CDR1 and CDR2 (germline): SGHRS, YFSETQ. The CDR3, as DNA: TGCGCCAGCAGCTTGGAAGGCAGGCTAGAGACCCAGTACTTC. Its protein product is CASSLEGRLETQYF.

There are a few counts of this clonotype. V usage is TRBV28 and J usage is TRBJ2-5, with D maybe TRBD2 (5 bases). This CDR3 spans 13 amino acids. Germline V gives CDR1 MDHEN, CDR2 SYDVKM. Trimming pared 3 bases from V and 1 base from J, leaving 6 bases between. In DNA form, the CDR3 reads TGTGCCAGCAGTTTCGAGGGCCAAGAGACCCAGTACTTC. It codes for CASSFEGQETQYF.

This clonotype was seen at least ten times. V gene TRBV4-1 combines with J gene TRBJ2-4, with 9 bases fitting TRBD2. The CDR3 extends over 18 amino acids. Losses at the gene ends were 0 bases for V and 5 bases for J; bases not matched to a gene: 11. Germline assignment: CDR1 MGHRA and CDR2 YSYEKL. The CDR3 is CASSQENSGRVSENIQYF. CDR3 bases: TGCGCCAGCAGCCAAGAAAATAGCGGGAGAGTCTCGGAAAACATTCAGTACTTC.

There are many counts of this clonotype. This chain links TRBV29-1 with TRBJ2-3, with a weak D call TRBD2 (6 bases). V lost 3 bases to trimming and J lost 7 bases, with 14 bases between them. CDR3 length: 13 amino acids. The germline V gene encodes CDR1 SQVTM and CDR2 ANQGSEA. The CDR3 region is CSVEGPGTYTQYF. CDR3 in DNA: TGCAGCGTTGAGGGGCCGGGGACTTATACGCAGTATTTT.

The sample holds one count of this clonotype. The chain combines TRBV7-9 with TRBJ2-7; 7 positions agree with TRBD2. V shed 5 bases, J shed 3 bases, and the junction held 4 bases outside the gene matches. This CDR3 is 13 amino acids long. CDR1 and CDR2 (germline): SEHNR, FQNEAQ (reference sequence). CDR3 coding DNA: TGTGCCAGCAGCCCCGCTAGCGGCTACGAGCAGTACTTC. It specifies CASSPASGYEQYF.

This clonotype was counted ten times or more. This chain uses TRBV12-3 or TRBV12-4 with TRBJ1-1; 7 bases are shared with TRBD1. CDR3 length: 13 amino acids. The junction had 6 bases not matched to a gene; V was cut back by 11 bases and J by 0 bases. The CDR3: CAGGQSVNTEAFF. The CDR3 region has the DNA TGTGCCGGGGGACAGTCGGTGAACACTGAAGCTTTCTTT.

This clonotype was recorded at least ten times. The chain couples TRBV6-1 to TRBJ2-3; possibly TRBD1 for D (5 bases). Germline V gene lookup returns CDR1 MNHNS and CDR2 SASEGT. This CDR3 is 16 amino acids long. V lost 4 bases to trimming and J lost 2 bases, with 16 bases between them. The CDR3 region is CASSGSRKGHTDTQYF. The CDR3 bases are TGTGCCAGCAGTGGGTCTCGGAAGGGGCACACAGATACGCAGTATTTT.

This clonotype was counted between two and nine times. This chain joins TRBV20-1 and TRBJ1-1, with no clear D. Trimming removed 3 bases from V and 4 bases from J, with 3 bases in between. The CDR3 loop spans 10 amino acids. CDR1 DFQATT and CDR2 SNEGSKA come from the germline V gene (reference sequence). The CDR3 region is CSARVTEAFF. CDR3 nucleotides: TGCAGTGCTAGGGTCACTGAAGCTTTCTTT.

This clonotype came up many times. The chain links TRBV11-2 to TRBJ2-3, with D unclear. The V end lost 5 bases, the J end lost 5 bases, and 17 bases lay between the germline ends. Germline V lookup: CDR1 SGHAT, CDR2 FQNNGV. CDR3 size: 15 residues. The CDR3 spells CASSPPLVGVDTQYF. CDR3 in DNA: TGTGCCAGCAGCCCGCCTTTGGTGGGCGTAGATACGCAGTATTTT.

This clonotype has just a few counts. The chain couples TRBV3-1 to TRBJ2-4; no firm D call. The CDR3 totals 13 residues. The germline V gene encodes CDR1 LGHDT and CDR2 YNNKEL (reference sequence). Trimming removed 4 bases from V and 0 bases from J, with 4 bases in between. Here the CDR3 DNA reads TGTGCCAGCAGCCTACTAGCCAAAAACATTCAGTACTTC. Translation gives CASSLLAKNIQYF.

This clonotype was observed many times. V usage is TRBV6-5 and J usage is TRBJ2-1; D call uncertain. V lost 4 bases and J 13 bases, leaving 11 bases between the germline ends. The CDR3 contains 11 residues. The germline gives CDR1 MNHEY, CDR2 SVGAGI. CDR3 region: CASSFLQYQFF. CDR3 coding DNA: TGTGCCAGCAGTTTTCTCCAGTACCAGTTCTTC.

At least ten counts were recorded for this clonotype. This chain connects TRBV7-8 to TRBJ2-1, with D perhaps matching TRBD2 (6 bases). CDR1 is SGHVS and CDR2 is FQNEAQ in the germline V gene. Deletions cut 4 bases from V and 4 bases from J, with 14 bases between. CDR3 length: 15 residues. The CDR3 nucleotides are TGTGCCAGCAGCTGGGGGGAGCGGCCTTACAATGAGCAGTTCTTC. Protein: CASSWGERPYNEQFF.

In regard to this clonotype: Given a much more abundant clone one base away, this may be a read error. This rearrangement joins TRBV5-1 to TRBJ2-2; D call uncertain. CDR3 length: 18 amino acids. CDR1 and CDR2 from the germline V gene are SGHRS and YFSETQ. V gave up 1 base and J gave up 3 bases, with 19 bases separating them. DNA for the CDR3: TGCGCCAGCAGCTTGTCTAGGGTTAGTACGTTGGACACCGGGGAGCTGTTTTTT. It specifies CASSLSRVSTLDTGELFF.

This chain connects TRBV6-1 to TRBJ2-7; 7 bases fit TRBD2. Germline CDR1 MNHNS, CDR2 SASEGT. Losses at the gene ends were 6 bases for V and 3 bases for J; bases not matched to a gene: 14. This CDR3 is 16 amino acids long. CDR3 DNA: TGTGCCAGCAGACGAGACTCAGGACTAGGGAGCTACGAGCAGTACTTC. Translating gives CASRRDSGLGSYEQYF.

This clonotype was counted at least ten times. The CDR3 spells CASSNRGVGRTEAFF. CDR3 sequence (DNA): TGTGCCAGCAGTAATCGGGGGGTAGGGCGCACTGAAGCTTTCTTT. The V and J genes are TRBV7-9 and TRBJ1-1; a weak D match, TRBD1 (5 bases). CDR1 and CDR2 from the germline V gene are SEHNR and FQNEAQ (reference sequence). The CDR3 runs to 15 residues. With 6 bases removed from V and 4 bases from J, the gap between germline ends came to 18 bases.